This T cell receptor (beta chain) was sequenced during a study of CD8 T cells in Susac syndrome. In regard to this clonotype: Its specificity is not known. Germline is not matched at one junction end, which may reflect a read error.

A quantity of about 0.5 to 1 ug RNA underwent reverse transcription using random hexamers. TCRdb recomputed calls from the immunoSEQ multiplex PCR reads with MiXCR, one row per CDR3 protein. Of roughly 84,000 distinct CDR3 sequences listed, about 96% are singletons. Study-wide points: Susac-specific public clones in total CD8+ repertoires numbered around 17; in CD8+ TEMRA repertoires, they numbered 4 to 6.

Sequenced sample: CD8+ T cells from PBMCs. The origin of this receptor is a human donor with Susac syndrome.

The CDR3 loop reads CASSRYSNEQYF. CDR3 DNA sequence: TGTGCCAGCAGTAGATACTCCAACGAGCAGTACTTC. The V gene is TRBV28, the J gene TRBJ2-7, with D unclear. The CDR3 spans 12 residues. Looked up from germline, CDR1 is MDHEN and CDR2 is SYDVKM.